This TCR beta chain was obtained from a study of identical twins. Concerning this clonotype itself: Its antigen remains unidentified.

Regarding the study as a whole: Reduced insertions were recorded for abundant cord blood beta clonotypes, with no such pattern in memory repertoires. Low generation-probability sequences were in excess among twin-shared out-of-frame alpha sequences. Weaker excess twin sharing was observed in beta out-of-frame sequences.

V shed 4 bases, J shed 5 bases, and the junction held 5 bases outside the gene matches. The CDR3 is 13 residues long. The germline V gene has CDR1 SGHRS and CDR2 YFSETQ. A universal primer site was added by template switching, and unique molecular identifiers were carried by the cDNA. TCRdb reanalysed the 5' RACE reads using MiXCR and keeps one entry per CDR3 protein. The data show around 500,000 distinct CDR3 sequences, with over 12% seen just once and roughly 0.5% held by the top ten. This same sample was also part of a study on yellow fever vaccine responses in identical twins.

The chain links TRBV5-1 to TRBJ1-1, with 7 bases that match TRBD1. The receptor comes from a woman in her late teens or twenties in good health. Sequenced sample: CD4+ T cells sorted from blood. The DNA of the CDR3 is TGCGCCAGCAGCCCGTTGACAGGGACTGAAGCTTTCTTT. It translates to CASSPLTGTEAFF.